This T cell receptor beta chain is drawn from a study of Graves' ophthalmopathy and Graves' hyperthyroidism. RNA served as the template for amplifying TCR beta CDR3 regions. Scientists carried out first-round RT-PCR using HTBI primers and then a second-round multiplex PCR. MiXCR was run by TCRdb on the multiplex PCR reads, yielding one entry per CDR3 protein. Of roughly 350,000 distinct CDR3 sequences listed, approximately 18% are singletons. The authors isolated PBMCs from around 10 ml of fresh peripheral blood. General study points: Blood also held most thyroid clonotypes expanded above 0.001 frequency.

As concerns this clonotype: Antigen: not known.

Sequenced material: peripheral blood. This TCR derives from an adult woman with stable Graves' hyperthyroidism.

The CDR3 nucleotides read TGTGCCATCCGAGGGACCCTCCTCGGGTCGAACACCGAGCAGTACTTC. Translating it yields CAIRGTLLGSNTEQYF. This sequence joins TRBV10-3 and TRBJ2-7; D possibly uses TRBD1 or TRBD2 (5 bases each). The CDR3 has 16 amino acids. V lost 8 bases to trimming and J lost 6 bases, with 26 bases between them. Germline CDR1 and CDR2: ENHRY and SYGVKD.